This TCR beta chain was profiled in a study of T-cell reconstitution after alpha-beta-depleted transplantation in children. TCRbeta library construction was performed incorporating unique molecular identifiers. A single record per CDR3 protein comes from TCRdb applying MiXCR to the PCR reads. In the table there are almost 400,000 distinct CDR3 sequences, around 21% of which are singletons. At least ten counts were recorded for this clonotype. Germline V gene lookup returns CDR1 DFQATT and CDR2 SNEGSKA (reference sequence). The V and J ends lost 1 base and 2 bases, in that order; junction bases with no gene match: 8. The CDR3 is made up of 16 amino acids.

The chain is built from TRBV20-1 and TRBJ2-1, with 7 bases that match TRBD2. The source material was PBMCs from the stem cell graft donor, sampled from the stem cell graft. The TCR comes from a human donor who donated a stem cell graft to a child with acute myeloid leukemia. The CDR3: CSARVERGGPYNEQFF. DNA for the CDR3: TGCAGTGCTAGAGTCGAGCGGGGAGGGCCCTACAATGAGCAGTTCTTC.